The rows below give T cell receptor beta chains drawn from one sample of a study of T cells in Graves' hyperthyroidism and ophthalmopathy. TCRdb re-analysed the multiplex PCR reads in MiXCR, keeping a single row per CDR3 protein. The table includes around 300,000 distinct CDR3 sequences, approximately 13% detected once. Sequencing was done on a sample of blood. The receptors shown here come from a woman in her thirties or forties with Graves' ophthalmopathy. The CDR3 runs from the conserved cysteine through the conserved F or W. The D gene is left open where the match is weak. Rows may omit the clone size; those that give it use once, few, many or a size class.

j_call d_call clone_size v_call cdr3_nt cdr3_aa
TRBJ2-5 . few TRBV12-3/TRBV12-4 TGTGCCAGCAGTTCCTCCCCTGGGTTCACCCAGTACTTC CASSSSPGFTQYF
TRBJ1-2 . . TRBV11-2 TGTGCCTTAGGGGGGGTTAACTATGGCTACACCTTC CALGGVNYGYTF
TRBJ2-1 TRBD2 . TRBV6-4 TGTGCCAGCAGTGACTCGACTAGCGGGAGCAATGAGCAGTTCTTC CASSDSTSGSNEQFF
TRBJ2-2 TRBD2 . TRBV9 TGTGCCAGCAGCGTAGCGAGCGGGGGGGCGGTCACCGGGGAGCTGTTTTTT CASSVASGGAVTGELFF
TRBJ1-4 . few TRBV2 TGTGCCAGCAAGCGGGACACCTCCAATGAAAAACTGTTTTTT CASKRDTSNEKLFF
TRBJ2-7 TRBD2 . TRBV14 TGTGCCAGCAGCGCACTAGCGGTGCGCTCCTACGAGCAGTACTTC CASSALAVRSYEQYF
TRBJ2-5 TRBD2 many TRBV12-3/TRBV12-4 TGTGCCAGCAGTTTAGTGGGGACTAGCGTGGTGGAGACCCAGTACTTC CASSLVGTSVVETQYF
TRBJ1-5 . many TRBV7-2 TGTGCCAGCAGCTCCGGAAGGGAGCGACCCCAGCATTTT CASSSGRERPQHF
TRBJ1-2 TRBD1 many TRBV28 TGTGCCAGCAGTTCCCCCACAGGGGGCTCTGGCTACACCTTC CASSSPTGGSGYTF
TRBJ2-5 . . TRBV29-1 TGCAGCGTTGAAGTACAAGCGTGGACCCAGTACTTC CSVEVQAWTQYF
TRBJ2-1 . many TRBV4-1 TGCGCCAGCAGCCAAGAGCAGGTGGGACGCAATGAGCAGTTCTTC CASSQEQVGRNEQFF
TRBJ2-2 TRBD2 . TRBV19 TGTGCCAGTAGTATCGCAAGCGGGAGGGCCCCCGGGGAGCTGTTTTTT CASSIASGRAPGELFF
TRBJ2-2 . . TRBV20-1 TGCAGTGCTAGGCGGTTCACCGGGGAGCTGTTTTTT CSARRFTGELFF
TRBJ1-3 TRBD1 . TRBV20-1 TGCAGTGCTAGCCCACCGGGACAGGGACTTCCCTCTGGAAACACCATATATTTT CSASPPGQGLPSGNTIYF
TRBJ2-7 TRBD2 many TRBV7-9 TGTGCCAGCAGCCAAAGCGGGGGGGCTTTCGACGAGCAGTACTTC CASSQSGGAFDEQYF
TRBJ2-4 TRBD2 few TRBV10-1 TGCGCCAGCAGTGAGGGGGGGGACATTCAGTACTTC CASSEGGDIQYF
TRBJ1-1 . many TRBV12-3/TRBV12-4 TGTGCCAGCAGTCCACAGCCTCTGAACACTGAAGCTTTCTTT CASSPQPLNTEAFF
TRBJ2-5 . many TRBV2 TGTGCCAGCAGGCGTGGGGGGACCTCCTGGGAGACCCAGTACTTC CASRRGGTSWETQYF
TRBJ1-1 . few TRBV7-9 TGTGCCAGCAGCTCAGGGGTGGGTTCTATGAACACTGAAGCTTTCTTT CASSSGVGSMNTEAFF
TRBJ1-3 . few TRBV20-1 TGCAGTGCTCTAGACACCCGAGGAAACACCATATATTTT CSALDTRGNTIYF
TRBJ1-6 TRBD1 many TRBV3-1 TGTGCCAGCAGCCGGACAGGGGGTAATTCACCCCTCCACTTT CASSRTGGNSPLHF
TRBJ1-2 . few TRBV6-2/TRBV6-3 TGTGCCAGCAGTTACTCTCCAGGTTTGGGCTATGGCTACACCTTC CASSYSPGLGYGYTF
TRBJ2-7 . many TRBV27 TGTGCCAGTAGCAGGCGGGGCGAGCAGTACTTC CASSRRGEQYF
TRBJ1-1 . many TRBV2 TGTGCCAGCAGTGATTCGGCGACATTGAACACTGAAGCTTTCTTT CASSDSATLNTEAFF
TRBJ2-2 . many TRBV24-1 TGTGCCACCAGTGATCGACCTGCGGGGTCCAACACCGGGGAGCTGTTTTTT CATSDRPAGSNTGELFF
TRBJ2-1 . . TRBV18 TGTGCCAGCTCACCCCCGACAGTTAACAATGAGCAGTTCTTC CASSPPTVNNEQFF
TRBJ1-5 . many TRBV27 TGTGCCAGCAGTCTGGGATACGGACAGCCAAGAAATCAGCCCCAGCATTTT CASSLGYGQPRNQPQHF
TRBJ2-7 TRBD2 . TRBV3-1 TGTGCCAGCAGCCAAGATCCCCTAGCGGGAGTACAGGAGTACTTC CASSQDPLAGVQEYF
TRBJ2-2 . . TRBV5-1 TGCGCCAGCAGCTTGGGGGGGGCGCCTCCCGGGGAGCTGTTTTTT CASSLGGAPPGELFF
TRBJ2-2 . . TRBV19 TGTGCCACCACTTGGACCGGGGAGCTGTTTTTT CATTWTGELFF
TRBJ2-7 . many TRBV27 TGTGCCAGCAGTCCACTCCCTCGGATTGCCTACGAGCAGTACTTC CASSPLPRIAYEQYF
TRBJ1-5 . few TRBV28 TGTGCCAGCAGTTTACGGTATCAGCCCCAGCATTTT CASSLRYQPQHF
TRBJ2-5 TRBD2 few TRBV4-1 TGCGCCAGCAGCCAAGGTAGCGGGGGGGCCCGGGAGACCCAGTACTTC CASSQGSGGARETQYF
TRBJ2-5 . many TRBV12-3/TRBV12-4 TGTGCCAGCAGTCCGGGTCTGGGGCCAGAGACCCAGTACTTC CASSPGLGPETQYF
TRBJ2-7 . . TRBV3-1 TGTGCCAGCAGCCATTCGGACGGAGCCTTTTCCTACGAGCAGTACTTC CASSHSDGAFSYEQYF
TRBJ2-1 . . TRBV18 TGTGCCAGCTCACAGGGGCCCTCCTACAATGAGCAGTTCTTC CASSQGPSYNEQFF
TRBJ2-1 TRBD2 many TRBV6-1 TGTGCCAGCACGTTCCGGGAGGGTCGGGGAAATGAGCAGTTCTTC CASTFREGRGNEQFF
TRBJ1-2 . many TRBV20-1 TGCAGTGCTAGCATTCAAGCGGTTAACTATGGCTACACCTTC CSASIQAVNYGYTF
TRBJ1-2 . many TRBV2 TGTGCCAGCAGTGAGGACAGCGTGACGTATGGCTACACCTTC CASSEDSVTYGYTF
TRBJ1-2 TRBD1 few TRBV29-1 TGCAGCGTGACCGGGACAGGAAAAGAACTGTCCTATGGCTACACCTTC CSVTGTGKELSYGYTF
TRBJ1-1 TRBD1 many TRBV7-2 TGTGCCAGCAGCTTAGGGCACAGGGGCGGAACTGAAGCTTTCTTT CASSLGHRGGTEAFF
TRBJ2-2 . many TRBV10-3 TGTGCCATCAGTGAGCTTCCAGGGATGAACACCGGGGAGCTGTTTTTT CAISELPGMNTGELFF
TRBJ1-1 TRBD1 . TRBV5-1 TGCGCCAGCAGCTTGGATCGGACAGGGTGGGCTGAAGCTTTCTTT CASSLDRTGWAEAFF
TRBJ2-3 TRBD2 many TRBV7-9 TGTGCCAGCAGCTTAGATCAAGCGGGACCCACAGATACGCAGTATTTT CASSLDQAGPTDTQYF
TRBJ2-3 . many TRBV11-3 TGTGCCAGCAGCCCCCGAGGACTTGGCACAGATACGCAGTATTTT CASSPRGLGTDTQYF
TRBJ2-7 . many TRBV28 TGTGCCAGTAACAGCTTCTCCTACGAGCAGTACTTC CASNSFSYEQYF
TRBJ2-1 TRBD2 many TRBV2 TGTGCCAGCAGCAGTAGCGGGGGTACAAATGAGCAGTTCTTC CASSSSGGTNEQFF
TRBJ1-1 . . TRBV29-1 TGCAGCGCTAGCAGGGGCGCTGAAGCTTTCTTT CSASRGAEAFF
TRBJ1-1 . . TRBV6-1 TGTGCCAGCAGTGAAGCGCTTAATTTGAACACTGAAGCTTTCTTT CASSEALNLNTEAFF